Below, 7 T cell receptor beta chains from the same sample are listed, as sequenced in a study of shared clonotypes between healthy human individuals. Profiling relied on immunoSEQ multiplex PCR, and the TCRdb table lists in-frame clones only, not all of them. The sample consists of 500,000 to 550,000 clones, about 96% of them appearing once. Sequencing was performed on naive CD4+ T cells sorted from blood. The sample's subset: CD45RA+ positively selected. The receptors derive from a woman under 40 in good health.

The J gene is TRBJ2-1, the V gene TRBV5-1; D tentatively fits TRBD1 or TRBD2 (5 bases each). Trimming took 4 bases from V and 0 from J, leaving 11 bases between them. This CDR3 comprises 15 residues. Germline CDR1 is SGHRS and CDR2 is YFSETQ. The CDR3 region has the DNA TGCGCCAGCAGCCCGGGGCAGAGCTCCTACAATGAGCAGTTCTTC. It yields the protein CASSPGQSSYNEQFF.

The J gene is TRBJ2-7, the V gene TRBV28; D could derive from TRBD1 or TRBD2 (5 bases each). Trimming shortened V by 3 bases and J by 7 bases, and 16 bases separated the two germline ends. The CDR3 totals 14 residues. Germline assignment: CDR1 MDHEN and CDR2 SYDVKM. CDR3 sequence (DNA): TGTGCCAGCAGTTTGGGGGACGGCCTACGAGAGCAGTACTTC. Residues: CASSLGDGLREQYF.

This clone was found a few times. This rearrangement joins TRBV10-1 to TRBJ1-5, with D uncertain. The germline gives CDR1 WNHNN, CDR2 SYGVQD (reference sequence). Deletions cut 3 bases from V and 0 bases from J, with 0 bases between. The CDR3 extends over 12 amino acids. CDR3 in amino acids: CASSDSNQPQHF. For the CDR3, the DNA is TGCGCCAGCAGTGATAGCAATCAGCCCCAGCATTTT.

This chain's CDR3 is CASIRGGGNQPQHF. The CDR3 DNA follows: TGTGCCAGTATAAGGGGCGGAGGCAATCAGCCCCAGCATTTT. J is TRBJ1-5 and V is TRBV19, with D possibly being TRBD1 (5 bases). The V end lost 7 bases, the J end lost 2 bases, and 12 bases lay between the germline ends. Germline CDR1 LNHDA, CDR2 SQIVND (reference sequence). This CDR3 is 14 amino acids long. Full variable domain (missing parts from reference TRBV19 and TRBJ1-5): DGGITQSPKYLFRKEGQNVTLSCEQNLNHDAMYWYRQDPGQGLRLIYYSQIVNDFQKGDIAEGYSVSREKKESFPLTVTSAQKNPTAFYLCASIRGGGNQPQHFGDGTRLSIL.

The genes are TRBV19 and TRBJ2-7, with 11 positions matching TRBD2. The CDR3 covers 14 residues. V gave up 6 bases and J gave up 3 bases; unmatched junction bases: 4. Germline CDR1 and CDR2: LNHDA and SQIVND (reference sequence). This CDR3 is CASSLLAGDYEQYF. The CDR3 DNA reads TGTGCCAGTAGCCTACTAGCGGGAGACTACGAGCAGTACTTC. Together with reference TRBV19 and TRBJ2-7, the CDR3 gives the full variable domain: DGGITQSPKYLFRKEGQNVTLSCEQNLNHDAMYWYRQDPGQGLRLIYYSQIVNDFQKGDIAEGYSVSREKKESFPLTVTSAQKNPTAFYLCASSLLAGDYEQYFGPGTRLTVT.

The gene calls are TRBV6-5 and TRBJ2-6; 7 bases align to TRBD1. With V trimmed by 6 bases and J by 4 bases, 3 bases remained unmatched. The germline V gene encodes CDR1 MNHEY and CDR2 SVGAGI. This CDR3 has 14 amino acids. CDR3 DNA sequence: TGTGCCAGCAGGGGGACAGCGGGGGCCAACGTCCTGACTTTC. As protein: CASRGTAGANVLTF.

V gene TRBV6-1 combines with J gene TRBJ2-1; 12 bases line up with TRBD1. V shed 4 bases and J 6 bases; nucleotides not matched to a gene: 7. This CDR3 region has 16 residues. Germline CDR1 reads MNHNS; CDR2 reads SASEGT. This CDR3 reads CASSGYGTGGLNEQFF. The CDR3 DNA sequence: TGTGCCAGCAGTGGATACGGGACAGGGGGCCTCAATGAGCAGTTCTTC.